The 23 T cell receptor beta chains given below trace back to one sample, sequenced in a study of vaccination and CD4 T cells after COVID-19. Sequencing of cultured CD4+ T cell DNA used the Oncomine TCR Beta short-read assay. TCRdb reprocessed the PCR reads with MiXCR, giving one entry per CDR3 protein. The top ten clones hold roughly 5% of a sample with 20,000 to 30,000 distinct CDR3 sequences, more than 35% of them seen once. The time point: late sampling 161 to 241 days after vaccination in a few convalescent patients. Treatment of the sample: roughly 10-day PBMC culture with coronavirus spike peptide pools or control peptides (ViraFEST assay). Their antigens are not known. Here the sequenced sample was CD4+ T cells from blood, cultured in vitro, taken about 7 months after SARS-CoV-2 vaccination. Receptor source: a human donor who had recovered from COVID-19.

The J gene is TRBJ2-3, the V gene TRBV20-1; 7 bases are a match to TRBD1. This CDR3 comprises 13 residues. V dropped 5 bases and J dropped 4; count of bases not matched to a gene: 6. Germline V lookup: CDR1 DFQATT, CDR2 SNEGSKA (reference sequence). The CDR3 region is CSAHRDSPDTQYF. CDR3 DNA: TGCAGTGCTCACCGGGACAGCCCAGATACGCAGTATTTT.

The chain carries TRBV6-5 and TRBJ2-7; D not certain. Germline V CDR1 and CDR2: MNHEY, SVGAGI. The CDR3 length is 11 residues. V gave up 4 bases and J gave up 2 bases, with 3 bases separating them. CDR3 in amino acids: CASSSAYEQYF. As DNA, the CDR3 is TGTGCCAGCAGTTCGGCCTACGAGCAGTACTTC.

The chain has TRBV5-4 and TRBJ2-5, with 9 bases lining up with TRBD1. Trimming took 0 bases from V and 4 from J; bases not matched to a gene: 4. Germline loops: CDR1 SGHNT, CDR2 YYREEE (reference sequence). This CDR3 is 15 amino acids long. The CDR3 DNA reads as TGTGCCAGCAGCTTGGACAGGGGGCAAATAGAGACCCAGTACTTC. Encoded protein: CASSLDRGQIETQYF.

This clonotype has just a few counts. The rearrangement uses TRBV20-1 and TRBJ2-7; D ambiguous. Trimming removed 1 base from V and 3 bases from J, with 19 bases in between. The CDR3 spans 16 residues. CDR1 DFQATT and CDR2 SNEGSKA come from the germline V gene (reference sequence). Here the CDR3 reads CSARVNLRSRHYEQYF. Here the CDR3 DNA reads TGCAGTGCTAGAGTCAATTTGCGTAGCAGACACTACGAGCAGTACTTC.

V is TRBV20-1 and J is TRBJ2-7, with D tentatively TRBD2 (5 bases). The CDR3 totals 12 residues. Germline-derived CDR1 and CDR2 are DFQATT and SNEGSKA (reference sequence). Trimming left V 3 bases short and J 4 bases short, with 10 bases between. In DNA form, the CDR3 reads TGCAGTGCTAGTCTTTCGGGGTACGAGCAGTACTTC. It is translated as CSASLSGYEQYF.

The V and J genes are TRBV28 and TRBJ2-2; the D gene is possibly TRBD1 (6 bases). Trimming removed 9 bases at V and 6 bases at J, with 14 bases between. Germline CDR1 MDHEN, CDR2 SYDVKM. The CDR3 runs 13 residues. The DNA for the CDR3 is TGTGCCAGTGTAAACAGGGTAGCCGGGGAGCTGTTTTTT. Its protein is CASVNRVAGELFF.

This clonotype has a handful of counts. The V gene is TRBV6-5, the J gene TRBJ2-7; 8 nucleotides agree with TRBD2. V gave up 3 bases and J gave up 6 bases; unmatched junction bases: 16. Germline V lookup: CDR1 MNHEY, CDR2 SVGAGI. This CDR3 spans 17 amino acids. Written as DNA, the CDR3 is TGTGCCAGCAGTTATTGGGGAAGAAGGGCGGGAGGAGGCGAGCAGTACTTC. Translating it yields CASSYWGRRAGGGEQYF.

This chain links TRBV7-2 with TRBJ2-4; D not resolved. The V gene lost 2 bases and the J gene lost 0 bases, with 5 bases spanning the gap. Germline V gene sequence: CDR1 SGHTA, CDR2 FQGNSA. The CDR3 has 14 residues. CDR3 amino acids: CASSLRGAKNIQYF. The DNA of the CDR3 is TGTGCCAGCAGCTTAAGAGGAGCCAAAAACATTCAGTACTTC.

V and J are TRBV28 and TRBJ2-7; D is undetermined. Trimming removed 2 bases at V and 3 bases at J, with 5 bases between. CDR1 and CDR2 (germline): MDHEN, SYDVKM. This CDR3 spans 12 amino acids. CDR3 coding DNA: TGTGCCAGCAGTTTAACAGACTACGAGCAGTACTTC. Translating it yields CASSLTDYEQYF.

This clonotype turned up a few times. This chain joins TRBV7-2 and TRBJ1-1; 8 bases match TRBD1. The trim removed 4 bases at V and 8 bases at J, leaving 6 bases unmatched. The CDR3 has 13 residues. Germline V lookup: CDR1 SGHTA, CDR2 FQGNSA. This CDR3 reads CASSSTGQAEAFF. CDR3 nucleotide sequence: TGTGCCAGCAGCTCAACGGGACAGGCCGAAGCTTTCTTT.

The chain carries TRBV18 and TRBJ2-7, with 7 bases that match TRBD2. With 2 bases clipped from V and 2 bases from J, the junction kept 12 bases outside the gene matches. This CDR3 is built from 17 residues. Germline lookup yields CDR1 KGHSH and CDR2 LQKENI. CDR3 residues: CASSPSGGPLSAYEQYF. In nucleotides, the CDR3 is TGTGCCAGCTCACCATCGGGAGGCCCCCTTTCGGCCTACGAGCAGTACTTC.

CDR3 region: CASTHEQKAFF. The CDR3 coding sequence is TGCGCCAGCACCCATGAGCAGAAAGCTTTCTTT. This chain uses TRBV5-1 with TRBJ1-1; D is unclear. The CDR3 totals 11 residues. Germline V lookup: CDR1 SGHRS, CDR2 YFSETQ. V was cut by 6 bases and J by 9 bases, with 12 bases left in between.

This clonotype was detected once. The V call is TRBV28, the J call TRBJ1-1, with a tentative D call TRBD1 (6 bases). The CDR3 sequence is 13 residues long. The V end was cut by 8 bases, the J end by 5 bases, with 15 bases between. Germline V gene lookup returns CDR1 MDHEN and CDR2 SYDVKM. CDR3 bases: TGTGCCAGCCTACAGGGCGAGTGGACTGAAGCTTTCTTT. Translated: CASLQGEWTEAFF.

The rearrangement links TRBV11-3 to TRBJ2-5; 9 bases line up with TRBD1. Trimming at V came to 4 bases and at J to 2 bases, leaving 5 bases not matched to a gene. The CDR3 spans 15 residues. Per the germline V gene, CDR1 is SGHNT and CDR2 is YENEEA. The CDR3 reads CASSSGQGSQETQYF. In nucleotides, the CDR3 is TGTGCCAGCAGCTCGGGACAGGGAAGTCAAGAGACCCAGTACTTC.

V usage is TRBV11-3 and J usage is TRBJ2-5; 9 bases are a match to TRBD1. The germline gives CDR1 SGHNT, CDR2 YENEEA. The CDR3 has 15 residues. V lost 0 bases to trimming and J lost 5 bases; unmatched junction nucleotides: 4. In DNA form, the CDR3 reads TGTGCCAGCAGCTTAGAAACAGGGGGCCCCGAGACCCAGTACTTC. It specifies CASSLETGGPETQYF.

The chain links TRBV7-9 to TRBJ1-2; 7 positions agree with TRBD1. This CDR3 contains 13 residues. The ends lost 5 bases at V and 7 bases at J; junction bases unmatched: 7. Germline V CDR1 and CDR2: SEHNR, FQNEAQ (reference sequence). The CDR3 DNA sequence: TGTGCCAGCAGCCCACAGGGGCAAGGTGGCTACACCTTC. Translating gives CASSPQGQGGYTF. Looking up the rest from reference TRBV7-9 and TRBJ1-2 gives the full variable domain: DTGVSQNPRHKITKRGQNVTFRCDPISEHNRLYWYRQTLGQGPEFLTYFQNEAQLEKSRLLSDRFSAERPKGSFSTLEIQRTEQGDSAMYLCASSPQGQGGYTFGSGTRLTVV.

This clonotype was detected a few times. J is TRBJ2-5 and V is TRBV7-9; 10 bases line up with TRBD2. J was trimmed by 2 bases and V by 2 bases; bases with no gene match: 8. Germline V gene lookup returns CDR1 SEHNR and CDR2 FQNEAQ (reference sequence). This CDR3 is built from 17 residues. This CDR3 is CASSLLASGRLQETQYF. DNA for the CDR3: TGTGCCAGCAGCTTATTGGCTAGCGGGAGACTTCAAGAGACCCAGTACTTC.

Comment on this clonotype: Sequence at one end of the junction differs from germline and may be a read error. The chain links TRBV15 to TRBJ1-1, with D maybe TRBD1 (5 bases). Germline values: CDR1 LNHNV, CDR2 YYDKDF (reference sequence). The CDR3 loop spans 14 amino acids. CDR3 bases: TGTGCCACCAGCAGAGGGAAGGGGAACGCTGAAGCTTTCTTT. As protein: CATSRGKGNAEAFF.

The rearrangement links TRBV23-1 to TRBJ2-5, with D maybe TRBD1 (5 bases). TRBV23-1 is placed among ORFs of uncertain function. The CDR3 extends over 15 amino acids. The germline V and J ends were trimmed by 6 bases and 5 bases, with 19 bases remaining between them. The CDR3 is CASSLNGRSGETQYF. CDR3 DNA sequence: TGCGCCAGCAGCCTCAACGGACGGTCAGGGGAGACCCAGTACTTC.

This clonotype has only a few counts. This chain connects TRBV7-3 to TRBJ2-3; no definite D call. Per germline, CDR1 SGHTA and CDR2 FQGTGA. The CDR3 runs 13 residues. The V and J ends lost 2 bases and 0 bases respectively, with 3 bases between them. CDR3 DNA sequence: TGTGCCAGCAGCTTATACAGCACAGATACGCAGTATTTT. Protein sequence: CASSLYSTDTQYF.

This clonotype came up a few times. This rearrangement joins TRBV28 to TRBJ1-2, with a weak D call TRBD1 (6 bases). V lost 8 bases and J 4 bases, leaving 20 bases between the germline ends. This CDR3 has 15 amino acids. CDR1 is MDHEN and CDR2 is SYDVKM in the germline V gene. The CDR3 bases are TGTGCCAGCGGGGGGAGGGGGGTTCTAGGCTATGGCTACACCTTC. It specifies CASGGRGVLGYGYTF.

This clonotype showed up just a few times. The rearrangement joins TRBV7-9 to TRBJ1-3; D ambiguous. The V gene lost 7 bases and the J gene lost 4 bases, with 8 bases spanning the gap. Germline assignment: CDR1 SEHNR and CDR2 FQNEAQ (reference sequence). CDR3 length equals 12 residues. This CDR3 is CASKGRGNTIYF. The CDR3 bases are TGTGCCAGCAAAGGGAGGGGAAACACCATATATTTT.

The chain carries TRBV28 and TRBJ1-5; D not certain. Per the germline V gene, CDR1 is MDHEN and CDR2 is SYDVKM. The CDR3 length is 12 residues. Trimming pared 6 bases from V and 5 bases from J, leaving 8 bases between. The CDR3 nucleotides are TGTGCCAGCAGCCGCGACGATCAGCCCCAGCATTTT. Encoded protein: CASSRDDQPQHF.